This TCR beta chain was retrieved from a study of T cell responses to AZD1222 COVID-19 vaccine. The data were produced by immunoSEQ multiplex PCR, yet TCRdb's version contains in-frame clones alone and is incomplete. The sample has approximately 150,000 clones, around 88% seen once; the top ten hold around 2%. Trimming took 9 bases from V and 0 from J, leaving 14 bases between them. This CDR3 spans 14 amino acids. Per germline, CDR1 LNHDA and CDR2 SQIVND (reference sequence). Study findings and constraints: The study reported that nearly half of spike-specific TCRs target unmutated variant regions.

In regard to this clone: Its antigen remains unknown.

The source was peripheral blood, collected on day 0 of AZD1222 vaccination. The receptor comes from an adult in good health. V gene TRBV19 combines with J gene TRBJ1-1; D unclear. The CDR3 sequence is CASRDGSMNTEAFF. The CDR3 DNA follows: TGTGCCAGCCGAGACGGTTCTATGAACACTGAAGCTTTCTTT.